This TCR beta chain was profiled in a study of early T cells in non-severe SARS-CoV-2 infection. Overall study: Sequencing of bulk RNA from unsorted whole blood was done, without chain pairing.

Separate cDNA molecules each had unique molecular identifiers attached to them. From the 5' RACE reads, TCRdb called clonotypes with MiXCR, one entry per CDR3 protein. The sample has 85,000 to 100,000 distinct CDR3 sequences; about 11% are singletons. The CDR3 runs to 13 residues. Germline V gene lookup returns CDR1 MGHDK and CDR2 SYGVNS. Trimming cost V 4 bases and J 4 bases, with 10 bases left between them. The sequenced sample was whole blood. The TCR sequence derives from an adult who was a healthcare worker with PCR-confirmed SARS-CoV-2 infection or an uninfected control (not recorded which). The chain uses TRBV25-1 and TRBJ2-5; possibly TRBD1 or TRBD2 for D (5 bases each). The CDR3 loop reads CASSGDLRETQYF. CDR3 DNA sequence: TGTGCCAGCAGTGGGGACCTAAGAGAGACCCAGTACTTC.